A single sample is the source of the 18 T cell receptor beta chains below, sequenced in a study of cytomegalovirus exposure and HLA in healthy donors. PCR involved 60 Vbeta and 13 Jbeta primers. Here immunoSEQ multiplex PCR was the method, and the copy in TCRdb shows in-frame clones only, minus some. The sample contains roughly 100,000 clones, approximately 80% of which appear only once. The sequencing sample was made of PBMCs. The receptors derive from a middle-aged woman in good health and CMV-seronegative.

CDR3 loop: CASSLEDGVGYNEQFF. Written as DNA, the CDR3 is TGTGCCAGCAGCTTAGAAGACGGAGTCGGCTACAATGAGCAGTTCTTC. This chain connects TRBV11-3 to TRBJ2-1; unclear D gene. Per the germline V gene, CDR1 is SGHNT and CDR2 is YENEEA. Trimming pared 0 bases from V and 3 bases from J, leaving 12 bases between. There are 16 residues in the CDR3.

The rearrangement joins TRBV18 to TRBJ2-7; 8 positions match TRBD2. The CDR3 extends over 15 amino acids. Germline assignment: CDR1 KGHSH and CDR2 LQKENI. Trimming at V came to 0 bases and at J to 2 bases, leaving 3 bases not matched to a gene. Written as DNA, the CDR3 is TGTGCCAGCTCACCACCGAGCGGGAGAGCCTACGAGCAGTACTTC. Translated, it gives CASSPPSGRAYEQYF.

For the CDR3, the DNA is TGTGCCAGCAGTTTAGAGGGAATGAACACTGAAGCTTTCTTT. As protein: CASSLEGMNTEAFF. J is TRBJ1-1 and V is TRBV28, with D unresolved. Deletions cut 2 bases from V and 0 bases from J, with 7 bases between. This CDR3 has 14 residues. Looked up from germline, CDR1 is MDHEN and CDR2 is SYDVKM.

This rearrangement joins TRBV19 to TRBJ2-4, with D tentatively TRBD1 (6 bases). The CDR3 consists of 14 residues. V shed 4 bases and J shed 0 bases, with 7 bases lying between them. Germline V gene sequence: CDR1 LNHDA, CDR2 SQIVND (reference sequence). The CDR3 region has the DNA TGTGCCAGTAGTAAGGGGGTAGCCAAAAACATTCAGTACTTC. Encoded protein: CASSKGVAKNIQYF. Together with reference TRBV19 and TRBJ2-4, the CDR3 gives the full variable domain: DGGITQSPKYLFRKEGQNVTLSCEQNLNHDAMYWYRQDPGQGLRLIYYSQIVNDFQKGDIAEGYSVSREKKESFPLTVTSAQKNPTAFYLCASSKGVAKNIQYFGAGTRLSVL.

The chain joins TRBV15 to TRBJ2-4; tentatively, D is TRBD2 (5 bases). The CDR3 runs 16 residues. The germline CDR1 and CDR2 sequences are LNHNV and YYDKDF (reference sequence). V was cut by 0 bases and J by 4 bases, with 13 bases left in between. CDR3 in amino acids: CATSRDLRESKNIQYF. For the CDR3, the DNA is TGTGCCACCAGCAGAGATTTGAGGGAATCTAAAAACATTCAGTACTTC.

V gene TRBV2 combines with J gene TRBJ1-1, with D maybe TRBD1 (6 bases). From germline, CDR1 is SNHLY and CDR2 FYNNEI. The V end was cut by 4 bases, the J end by 4 bases, with 10 bases between. CDR3 length equals 13 residues. The CDR3 protein is CASSAGGITEAFF. The CDR3 region has the DNA TGTGCCAGCAGTGCGGGGGGCATCACTGAAGCTTTCTTT.

The gene calls are TRBV20-1 and TRBJ1-1; no clear D. The CDR3 is 11 residues long. V gave up 8 bases and J gave up 6 bases, with 13 bases separating them. Germline CDR1 DFQATT, CDR2 SNEGSKA (reference sequence). The CDR3 DNA is TGCAGTCGTGGGCCCGGGGCTGAAGCTTTCTTT. It yields the protein CSRGPGAEAFF.

The CDR3 spells CATSRDRGGVAKNIQYF. In DNA, the CDR3 is TGTGCCACCAGCAGAGATCGTGGAGGGGTAGCCAAAAACATTCAGTACTTC. The rearrangement uses TRBV15 and TRBJ2-4, with a tentative D call TRBD2 (6 bases). This CDR3 has 17 amino acids. The germline V gene encodes CDR1 LNHNV and CDR2 YYDKDF (reference sequence). Deletions cut 0 bases from V and 0 bases from J, with 12 bases between. Full variable domain (rest looked up from reference TRBV15 and TRBJ2-4): DAMVIQNPRYQVTQFGKPVTLSCSQTLNHNVMYWYQQKSSQAPKLLFHYYDKDFNNEADTPDNFQSRRPNTSFCFLDIRSPGLGDTAMYLCATSRDRGGVAKNIQYFGAGTRLSVL.

The chain joins TRBV4-1 to TRBJ2-1; TRBD2 might be the D (6 bases). The CDR3 runs 14 residues. Germline V gene data show CDR1 as MGHRA and CDR2 as YSYEKL. The V and J ends lost 1 base and 16 bases respectively, with 20 bases between them. CDR3 in DNA: TGCGCCAGCAGCCAAGTTAAGGCGGGACCCACTACTTTCTTC. Translated: CASSQVKAGPTTFF.

The chain links TRBV7-3 to TRBJ1-1; TRBD1 matches at 7 bases. The CDR3 consists of 17 residues. After removal of 5 bases from V and 5 bases from J, the junction contained 17 bases not matched to a gene. Germline V gene sequence: CDR1 SGHTA, CDR2 FQGTGA. The CDR3 coding sequence is TGTGCCAGCAGCCCACTGACAGGGCGAGTTTTTTGGACTGAAGCTTTCTTT. It specifies CASSPLTGRVFWTEAFF.

The chain combines TRBV27 with TRBJ2-7; 8 bases align to TRBD1. The length of the CDR3 is 15 residues. V gave up 5 bases and J gave up 3 bases; unmatched junction bases: 9. Germline V gene sequence: CDR1 MNHEY, CDR2 SMNVEV (reference sequence). CDR3 residues: CASSEMGQANYEQYF. CDR3 bases: TGTGCCAGCAGTGAAATGGGACAGGCCAACTACGAGCAGTACTTC.

V usage is TRBV6-1 and J usage is TRBJ2-1; 7 bases are shared with TRBD1. This CDR3 region has 15 residues. Germline CDR1 is MNHNS and CDR2 is SASEGT. After removal of 3 bases from V and 3 bases from J, the junction contained 5 bases not matched to a gene. CDR3 amino acids: CASSDQRDSYNEQFF. In DNA, the CDR3 is TGTGCCAGCAGTGACCAACGGGACAGCTACAATGAGCAGTTCTTC.

This clone was observed a handful of times. V is TRBV4-3 and J is TRBJ2-6, with TRBD1 identical over 8 bases. The CDR3 runs to 17 residues. Per germline, CDR1 LGHNA and CDR2 YSLEER. V was clipped by 0 bases and J by 2 bases; unmatched bases: 3. This CDR3 is CASSQDETGAGANVLTF. CDR3 coding DNA: TGCGCCAGCAGCCAAGACGAGACAGGGGCTGGGGCCAACGTCCTGACTTTC.

This clone was picked up one time. The chain recombines TRBV28 with TRBJ2-1, with 7 nucleotides matching TRBD2. Germline lookup yields CDR1 MDHEN and CDR2 SYDVKM. The CDR3 runs to 11 residues. Trimming removed 7 bases from V and 11 bases from J; junction bases left unmatched: 5. The CDR3 loop is CASISSGQQFF. The CDR3 bases are TGTGCCAGCATATCTAGCGGACAGCAGTTCTTC.

This clone was counted a single time. The rearrangement links TRBV5-4 to TRBJ1-2; TRBD1 is a possible D gene (5 bases). CDR1 and CDR2 from the germline V gene are SGHNT and YYREEE (reference sequence). Trimming shortened V by 5 bases and J by 6 bases, and 17 bases separated the two germline ends. The CDR3 length is 14 residues. This chain's CDR3 is CASRMEGMKNGYTF. The DNA for the CDR3 is TGTGCCAGCAGAATGGAGGGGATGAAGAATGGCTACACCTTC.

The CDR3 is CSVGGQMNTEAFF. The CDR3 nucleotides are TGCAGCGTTGGCGGACAGATGAACACTGAAGCTTTCTTT. This chain connects TRBV29-1 to TRBJ1-1; D may be TRBD1 (6 bases). This CDR3 contains 13 residues. The germline V gene has CDR1 SQVTM and CDR2 ANQGSEA. V was clipped by 4 bases and J by 0 bases, with 9 bases between them.

The chain uses TRBV5-6 and TRBJ2-3; 11 nucleotides agree with TRBD1. The CDR3 totals 14 residues. Unmatched junction bases numbered 6, after V lost 7 bases and J lost 5 bases. The germline V gene has CDR1 SGHDT and CDR2 YYEEEE. For the CDR3, the DNA is TGTGCCAGCGGGACAGGGGGTTGGATAGATACGCAGTATTTT. Translation: CASGTGGWIDTQYF.

The chain couples TRBV7-8 to TRBJ1-1, with D perhaps TRBD1 (5 bases). The CDR3 is 13 residues long. Per germline, CDR1 SGHVS and CDR2 FQNEAQ. The V end was cut by 3 bases, the J end by 2 bases, with 7 bases between. CDR3 residues: CASSLGRNTEAFF. For the CDR3, the DNA is TGTGCCAGCAGCTTGGGGCGAAACACTGAAGCTTTCTTT. Looking up the rest from reference TRBV7-8 and TRBJ1-1 gives the full variable domain: GAGVSQSPRYKVAKRGQDVALRCDPISGHVSLFWYQQALGQGPEFLTYFQNEAQLDKSGLPSDRFFAERPEGSVSTLKIQRTQQEDSAVYLCASSLGRNTEAFFGQGTRLTVV.